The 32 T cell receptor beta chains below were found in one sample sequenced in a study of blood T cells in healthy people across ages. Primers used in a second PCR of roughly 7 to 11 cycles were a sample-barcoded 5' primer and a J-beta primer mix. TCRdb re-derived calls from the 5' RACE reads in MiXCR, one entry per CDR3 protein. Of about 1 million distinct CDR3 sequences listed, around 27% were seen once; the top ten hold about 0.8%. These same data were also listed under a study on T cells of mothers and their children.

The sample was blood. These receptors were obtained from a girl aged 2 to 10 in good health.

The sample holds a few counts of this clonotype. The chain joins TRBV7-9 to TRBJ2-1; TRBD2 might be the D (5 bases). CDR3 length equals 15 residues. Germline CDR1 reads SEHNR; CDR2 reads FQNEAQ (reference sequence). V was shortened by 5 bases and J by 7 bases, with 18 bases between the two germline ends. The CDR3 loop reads CASSPLQRPGNEQFF. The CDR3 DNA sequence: TGTGCCAGCAGCCCCCTTCAGCGGCCTGGTAATGAGCAGTTCTTC.

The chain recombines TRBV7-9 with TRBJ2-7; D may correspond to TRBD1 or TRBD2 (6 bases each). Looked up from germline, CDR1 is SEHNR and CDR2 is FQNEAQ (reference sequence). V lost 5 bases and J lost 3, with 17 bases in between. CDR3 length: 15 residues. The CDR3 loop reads CASSLGGGLGYEQYF. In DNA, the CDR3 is TGTGCCAGCAGCCTAGGGGGAGGTTTGGGCTACGAGCAGTACTTC.

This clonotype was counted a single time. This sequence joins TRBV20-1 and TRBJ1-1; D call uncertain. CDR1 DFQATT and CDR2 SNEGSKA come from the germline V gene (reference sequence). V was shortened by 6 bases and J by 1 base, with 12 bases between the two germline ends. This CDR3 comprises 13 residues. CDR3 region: CSARRSGNTEAFF. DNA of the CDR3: TGCAGTGCGAGGAGGTCTGGGAACACTGAAGCTTTCTTT.

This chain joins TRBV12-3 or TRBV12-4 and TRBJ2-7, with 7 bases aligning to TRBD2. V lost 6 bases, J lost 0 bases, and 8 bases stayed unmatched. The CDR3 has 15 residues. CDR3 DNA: TGTGCCAGCAGAAGACGCGGGGGTAGCTCCTACGAGCAGTACTTC. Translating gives CASRRRGGSSYEQYF.

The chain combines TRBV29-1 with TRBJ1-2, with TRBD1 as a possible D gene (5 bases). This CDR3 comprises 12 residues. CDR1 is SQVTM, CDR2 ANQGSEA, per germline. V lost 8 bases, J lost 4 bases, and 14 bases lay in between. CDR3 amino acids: CSTRGNFYGYTF. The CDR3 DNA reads TGCAGCACCCGGGGGAACTTCTATGGCTACACCTTC.

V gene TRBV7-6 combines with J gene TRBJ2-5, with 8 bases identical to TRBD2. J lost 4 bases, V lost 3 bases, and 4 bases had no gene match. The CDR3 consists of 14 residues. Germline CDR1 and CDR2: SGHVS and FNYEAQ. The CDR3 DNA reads TGTGCCAGCAGCTTTCCCGGACTAGCAGAGACCCAGTACTTC. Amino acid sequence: CASSFPGLAETQYF.

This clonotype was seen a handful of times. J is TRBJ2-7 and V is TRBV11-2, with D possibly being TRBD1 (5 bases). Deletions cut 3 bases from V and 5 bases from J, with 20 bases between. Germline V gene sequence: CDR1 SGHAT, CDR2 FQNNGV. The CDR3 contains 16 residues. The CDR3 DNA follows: TGTGCCAGCAGCTTGCAACCCGGTCCTGGGGCGGACGAGCAGTACTTC. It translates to CASSLQPGPGADEQYF.

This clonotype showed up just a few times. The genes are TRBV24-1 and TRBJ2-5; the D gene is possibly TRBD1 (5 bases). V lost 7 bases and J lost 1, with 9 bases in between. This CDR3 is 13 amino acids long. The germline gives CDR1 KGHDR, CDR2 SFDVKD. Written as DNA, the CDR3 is TGTGCCACCAGGAAAGGGGCCCAAGAGACCCAGTACTTC. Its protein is CATRKGAQETQYF.

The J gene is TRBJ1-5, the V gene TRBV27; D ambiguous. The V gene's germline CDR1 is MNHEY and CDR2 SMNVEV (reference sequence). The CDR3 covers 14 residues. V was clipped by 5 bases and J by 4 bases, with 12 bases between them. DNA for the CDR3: TGTGCCAGCAGTATAAGGTCTCAGAATCAGCCCCAGCATTTT. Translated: CASSIRSQNQPQHF.

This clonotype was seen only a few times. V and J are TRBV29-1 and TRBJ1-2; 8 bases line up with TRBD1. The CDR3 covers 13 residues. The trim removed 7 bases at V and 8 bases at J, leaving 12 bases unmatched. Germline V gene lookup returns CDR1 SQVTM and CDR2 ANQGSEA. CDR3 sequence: CSDETGEFGGYTF. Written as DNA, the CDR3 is TGCAGCGACGAGACAGGGGAGTTTGGGGGCTACACCTTC.

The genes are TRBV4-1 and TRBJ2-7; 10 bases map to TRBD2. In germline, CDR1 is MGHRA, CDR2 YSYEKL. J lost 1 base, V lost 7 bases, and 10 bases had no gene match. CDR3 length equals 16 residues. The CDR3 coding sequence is TGCGCCAGCAACCAGGGGGGACTAGCGTATTCCTACGAGCAGTACTTC. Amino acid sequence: CASNQGGLAYSYEQYF.

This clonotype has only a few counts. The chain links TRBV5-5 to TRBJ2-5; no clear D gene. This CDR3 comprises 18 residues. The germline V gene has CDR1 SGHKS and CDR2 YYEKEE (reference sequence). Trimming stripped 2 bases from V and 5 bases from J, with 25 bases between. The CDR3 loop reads CASSFGSIPDAPSETQYF. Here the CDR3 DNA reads TGTGCCAGCAGCTTCGGCTCGATACCGGACGCCCCAAGTGAGACCCAGTACTTC.

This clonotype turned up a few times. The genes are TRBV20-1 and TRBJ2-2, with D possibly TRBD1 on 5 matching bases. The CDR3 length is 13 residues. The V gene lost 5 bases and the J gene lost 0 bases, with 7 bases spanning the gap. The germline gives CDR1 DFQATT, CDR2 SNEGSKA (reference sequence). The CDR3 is CSAQTANTGELFF. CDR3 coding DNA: TGCAGTGCTCAGACAGCGAACACCGGGGAGCTGTTTTTT.

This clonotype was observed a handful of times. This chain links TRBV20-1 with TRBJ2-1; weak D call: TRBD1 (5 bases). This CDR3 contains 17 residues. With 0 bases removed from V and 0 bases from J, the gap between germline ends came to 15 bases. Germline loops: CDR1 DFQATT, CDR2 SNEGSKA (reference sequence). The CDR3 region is CSARDPKGISSYNEQFF. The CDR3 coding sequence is TGCAGTGCTAGAGATCCGAAGGGGATCAGCTCCTACAATGAGCAGTTCTTC.

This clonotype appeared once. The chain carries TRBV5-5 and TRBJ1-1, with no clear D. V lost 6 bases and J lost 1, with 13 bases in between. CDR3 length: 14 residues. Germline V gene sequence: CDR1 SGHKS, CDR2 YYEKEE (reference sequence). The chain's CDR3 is CASTLWGGNTEAFF. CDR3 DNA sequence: TGTGCCAGCACCCTGTGGGGTGGGAACACTGAAGCTTTCTTT.

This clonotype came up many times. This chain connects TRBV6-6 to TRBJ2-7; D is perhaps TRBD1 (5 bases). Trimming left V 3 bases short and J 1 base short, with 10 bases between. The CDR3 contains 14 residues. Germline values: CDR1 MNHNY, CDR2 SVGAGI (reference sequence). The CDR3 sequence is CASSYYQGSYEQYF. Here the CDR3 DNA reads TGTGCCAGCAGTTATTACCAGGGTTCCTACGAGCAGTACTTC.

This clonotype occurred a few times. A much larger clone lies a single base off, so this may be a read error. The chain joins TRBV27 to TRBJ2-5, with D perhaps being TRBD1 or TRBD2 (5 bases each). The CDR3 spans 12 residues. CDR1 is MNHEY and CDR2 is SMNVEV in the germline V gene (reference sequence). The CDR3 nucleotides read TGTGCCAGCAGCCCGGGCAGGGAGACCCAGCACTTC. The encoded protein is CASSPGRETQHF.

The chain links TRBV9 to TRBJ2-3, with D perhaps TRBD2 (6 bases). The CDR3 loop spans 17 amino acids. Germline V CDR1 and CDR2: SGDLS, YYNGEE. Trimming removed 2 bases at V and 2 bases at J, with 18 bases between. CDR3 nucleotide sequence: TGTGCCAGCAGCGTTAACTCCGGGAGTACCCTCACAGATACGCAGTATTTT. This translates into CASSVNSGSTLTDTQYF.

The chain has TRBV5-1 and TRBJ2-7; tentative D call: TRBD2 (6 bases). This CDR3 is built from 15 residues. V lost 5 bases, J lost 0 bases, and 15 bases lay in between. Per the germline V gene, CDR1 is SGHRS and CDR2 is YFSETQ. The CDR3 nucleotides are TGCGCCAGCAGAACCGACGCCGGGGGCTCCTACGAGCAGTACTTC. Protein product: CASRTDAGGSYEQYF.

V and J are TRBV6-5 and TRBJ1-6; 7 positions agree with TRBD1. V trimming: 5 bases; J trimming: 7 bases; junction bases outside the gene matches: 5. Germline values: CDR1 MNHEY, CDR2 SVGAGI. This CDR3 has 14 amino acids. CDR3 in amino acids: CASSNRQGNSPLHF. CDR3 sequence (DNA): TGTGCCAGCAGTAACCGACAGGGAAATTCACCCCTCCACTTT.

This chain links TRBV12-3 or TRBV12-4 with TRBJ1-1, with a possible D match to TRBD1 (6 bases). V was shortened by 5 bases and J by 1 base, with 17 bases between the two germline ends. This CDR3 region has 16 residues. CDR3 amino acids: CASSLGQQSRNTEAFF. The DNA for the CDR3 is TGTGCCAGCAGTCTGGGACAACAGAGTAGGAACACTGAAGCTTTCTTT.

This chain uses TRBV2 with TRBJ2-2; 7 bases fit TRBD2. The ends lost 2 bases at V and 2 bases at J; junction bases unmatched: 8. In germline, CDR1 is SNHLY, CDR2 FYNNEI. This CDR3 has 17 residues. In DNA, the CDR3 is TGTGCCAGCAGTGAAACGCGGCGGGAGAGCAACACCGGGGAGCTGTTTTTT. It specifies CASSETRRESNTGELFF.

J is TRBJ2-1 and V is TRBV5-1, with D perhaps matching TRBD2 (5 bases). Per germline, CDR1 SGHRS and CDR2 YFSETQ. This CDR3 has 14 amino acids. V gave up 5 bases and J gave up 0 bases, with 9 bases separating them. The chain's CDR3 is CASRDSSSYNEQFF. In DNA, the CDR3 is TGCGCCAGCAGGGACTCCAGCTCCTACAATGAGCAGTTCTTC.

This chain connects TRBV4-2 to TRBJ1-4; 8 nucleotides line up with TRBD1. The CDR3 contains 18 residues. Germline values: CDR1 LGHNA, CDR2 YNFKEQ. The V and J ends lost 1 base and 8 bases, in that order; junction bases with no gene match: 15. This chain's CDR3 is CASSQAVSPRGREEKLFF. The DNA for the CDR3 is TGTGCCAGCAGCCAAGCCGTCTCTCCCAGGGGGCGGGAAGAAAAACTGTTTTTT.

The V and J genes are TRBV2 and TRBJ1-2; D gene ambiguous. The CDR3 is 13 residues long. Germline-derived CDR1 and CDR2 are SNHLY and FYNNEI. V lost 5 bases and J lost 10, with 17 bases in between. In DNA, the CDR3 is TGTGCCAGCAGTTCAGGTTTTTCGGAGGTCTACACCTTC. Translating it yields CASSSGFSEVYTF.

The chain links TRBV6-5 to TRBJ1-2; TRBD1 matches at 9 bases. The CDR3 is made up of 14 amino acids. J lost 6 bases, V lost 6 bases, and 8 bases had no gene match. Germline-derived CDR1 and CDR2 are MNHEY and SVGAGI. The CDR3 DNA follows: TGTGCCAGCAGACAAACAGGGGGCGCCGATGGCTACACCTTC. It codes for CASRQTGGADGYTF.

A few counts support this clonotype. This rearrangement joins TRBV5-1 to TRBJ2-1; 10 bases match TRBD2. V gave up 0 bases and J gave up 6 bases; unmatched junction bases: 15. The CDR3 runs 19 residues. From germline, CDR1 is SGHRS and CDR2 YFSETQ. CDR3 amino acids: CASSLAAGGPAFNFNEQFF. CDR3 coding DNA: TGCGCCAGCAGCTTGGCAGCGGGAGGGCCCGCGTTCAACTTCAATGAGCAGTTCTTC.

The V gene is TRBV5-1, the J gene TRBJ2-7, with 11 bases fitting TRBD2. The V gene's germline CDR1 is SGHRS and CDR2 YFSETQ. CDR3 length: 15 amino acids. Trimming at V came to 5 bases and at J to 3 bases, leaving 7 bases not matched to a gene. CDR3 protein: CASSSTSGSFYEQYF. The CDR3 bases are TGCGCCAGCAGTTCTACTAGCGGGAGTTTCTACGAGCAGTACTTC.

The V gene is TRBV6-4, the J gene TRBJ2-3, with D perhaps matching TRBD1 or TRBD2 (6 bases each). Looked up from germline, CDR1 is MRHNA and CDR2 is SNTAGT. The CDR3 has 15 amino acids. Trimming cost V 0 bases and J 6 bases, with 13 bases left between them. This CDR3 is CASSDSYRGADTQYF. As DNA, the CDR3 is TGTGCCAGCAGTGACTCGTATAGGGGGGCGGATACGCAGTATTTT.

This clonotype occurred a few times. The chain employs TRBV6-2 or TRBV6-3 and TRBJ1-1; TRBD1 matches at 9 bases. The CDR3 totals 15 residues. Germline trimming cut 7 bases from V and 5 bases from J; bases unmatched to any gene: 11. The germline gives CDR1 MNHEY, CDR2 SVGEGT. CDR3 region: CASNNEQGAPTEAFF. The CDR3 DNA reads TGTGCCAGCAATAACGAACAGGGGGCGCCGACTGAAGCTTTCTTT.

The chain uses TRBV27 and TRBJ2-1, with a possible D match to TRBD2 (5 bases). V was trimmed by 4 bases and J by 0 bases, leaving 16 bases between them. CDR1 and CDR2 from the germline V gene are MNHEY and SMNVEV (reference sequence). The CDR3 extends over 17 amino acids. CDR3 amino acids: CASSSLSGSNSYNEQFF. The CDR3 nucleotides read TGTGCCAGCAGTTCCCTTTCGGGGTCAAACTCCTACAATGAGCAGTTCTTC.

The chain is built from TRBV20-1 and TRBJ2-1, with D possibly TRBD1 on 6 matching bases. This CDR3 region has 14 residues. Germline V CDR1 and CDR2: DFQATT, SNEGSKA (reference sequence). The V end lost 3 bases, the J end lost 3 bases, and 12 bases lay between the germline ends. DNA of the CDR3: TGCAGTGCTAGGGCCGGACAGCACTACAATGAGCAGTTCTTC. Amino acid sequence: CSARAGQHYNEQFF.